This is a list of T cell receptor beta chains from one sample in a study of graft-versus-host responses after intestinal transplantation. These TCRs are of unknown antigen specificity. Profiled with immunoSEQ multiplex PCR; TCRdb holds only in-frame clones, not every one. Here the sample spans roughly 89,000 clones, about nine tenths being singletons. Sequenced here: unstimulated CD4+ T cells sorted from spleen or lymph node cells, sampled before intestinal transplant. All receptors derive from a human donor who received an intestinal transplant. Both conserved end residues are part of each CDR3. The size of a clone is reported for some rows only, either as once, few or many, or as a class for expanded clones.

V gene	J gene	CDR3 length	clone size	CDR3 protein
TRBV10-3	TRBJ2-5	14	-	CAITPGATQETQYF
TRBV6-5	TRBJ1-4	16	-	CASSYFRDRGGEKLFF
TRBV6-1	TRBJ1-4	15	-	CASSEGDRFKEKLFF
TRBV4-3	TRBJ2-4	14	-	CASSQAGSKNIQYF
TRBV19	TRBJ1-5	16	-	CASSILSGTGYQPQHF
TRBV4-3	TRBJ2-7	12	-	CASSPDRYEQYF
TRBV7-2	TRBJ1-1	16	-	CASSFDRDTLNTEAFF
TRBV5-1	TRBJ2-4	12	-	CASRGQGNIQYF
TRBV7-2	TRBJ2-1	14	-	CASSLATASREQFF
TRBV5-4	TRBJ2-7	15	-	CASSLVSGRSYEQYF
TRBV20-1	TRBJ1-1	11	-	CSARDWRGSLF
TRBV2	TRBJ2-7	14	-	CASRGGTSYERQYF
TRBV4-3	TRBJ1-3	14	-	CASSQDRGPDTIYF
TRBV7-9	TRBJ1-5	13	-	CASSLGRNQPQHF
TRBV5-1	TRBJ2-3	18	-	CASSLGLAGGSGTDTQYF
TRBV5-1	TRBJ2-1	15	-	CASSKGQSAYNEQFF
TRBV7-8	TRBJ2-3	15	-	CASSQGQGGIDTQYF
TRBV7-2	TRBJ2-5	16	-	CASSEPSGGLQETQYF
TRBV2	TRBJ2-3	15	-	CASSVRGVSTDTQYF
TRBV6-6	TRBJ2-7	15	-	CASRGKTSGAYEQYF
TRBV4-1	TRBJ2-3	18	-	CAGEAVGTSLTSTDTQYF
TRBV10-2	TRBJ2-7	14	-	CASSEGTGVYEQYF
TRBV5-6	TRBJ2-3	14	-	CASSRTGGTDTQYF
TRBV7-9	TRBJ1-2	13	-	CASSPLGGYGYTF
TRBV6-5	TRBJ1-5	14	once	CASSYTAASGAQHF
TRBV30	TRBJ2-4	19	-	CAWSTGVAGGLSGKNIQYF
TRBV7-9	TRBJ1-1	19	-	CASSRSGGASGWLNTEAFF
TRBV19	TRBJ2-3	17	-	CASSPRTGMPGTDTQYF
TRBV6-1	TRBJ2-2	15	few	CASSVVRDGTGELFF
TRBV5-6	TRBJ1-2	13	-	CASSSTGTYGYTF
TRBV20-1	TRBJ1-1	11	-	CSARAQGEAFF
TRBV5-6	TRBJ1-4	16	few	CASSWRGQGPNEKLFF
TRBV18	TRBJ2-1	20	-	CASSPLSWASGGENYNEQFF
TRBV5-1	TRBJ1-1	14	-	CASSFKQGNTEAFF
TRBV7-9	TRBJ2-7	11	-	CASRAGYEQYF
TRBV4-3	TRBJ1-2	15	-	CASSLVRQGLYGYTF
TRBV12-5	TRBJ1-4	14	-	CASGLTGSNEKLFF
TRBV11-2	TRBJ2-1	15	-	CASSPGWRASNEQFF
TRBV5-1	TRBJ2-3	18	-	CASSLVLPGLASTDTQYF
TRBV7-2	TRBJ1-1	12	-	CASSLGGPEAFF
TRBV7-2	TRBJ2-3	16	-	CASTRETLAGRDTQYF
TRBV4-3	TRBJ2-3	15	-	CASSQGGTRTDTQYF
TRBV5-8	TRBJ1-5	17	-	CASSPSTGQGRNQPQHF
TRBV5-1	TRBJ2-7	14	-	CASSLWDRPYEQYF
TRBV4-1	TRBJ1-4	16	-	CASSQAETTGKRKLFF
TRBV5-6	TRBJ2-7	13	-	CASSLGRVYEQYF
TRBV4-1	TRBJ2-1	16	-	CASSQEFQRGGNLQFF
TRBV18	TRBJ1-6	17	-	CASSPRDVGREGSPLHF
TRBV19	TRBJ2-3	11	-	CASTAGDTQYF